The T cell receptor beta chain described here comes from a study of shared clonotypes between healthy human individuals. General study points: Owing to a small donor count, the genetic and exposure-history diversity represented was limited.

This clone was seen only once. Its antigen is undetermined. V dropped 1 base and J dropped 7 bases, with 11 bases sitting between them. CDR3 length equals 13 residues. CDR1 and CDR2 from the germline V gene are MDHEN and SYDVKM. The table came from immunoSEQ multiplex PCR; TCRdb's copy has only in-frame clones and leaves some out. Here the sample spans millions of clones, about 95% being singletons. Source material: naive CD4+ T cells sorted from blood. Subset described: CD45RA+ positively selected. The source of this sequence is a man between 18 and 29 years old in good health. The chain combines TRBV28 with TRBJ2-7, with no clear D. The CDR3 here is CASSLSVPGEQYF. The CDR3 DNA sequence: TGTGCCAGCAGTTTATCAGTGCCGGGTGAGCAGTACTTC.